These T cell receptor beta chains were read from a single sample in a study of CD8 T cells in ankylosing spondylitis. TCRdb fed the 5' RACE reads into MiXCR, producing one record per CDR3 protein. This table holds about 240,000 distinct CDR3 sequences, approximately 11% found once. Sequencing was performed on blood, either unsorted or a sorted T cell fraction (not recorded which). The receptor set was obtained from a male donor with ankylosing spondylitis or in good health (not recorded which). The CDR3 runs from the conserved cysteine through the conserved F or W. D genes are given only for firm matches. The listing skips clone size in some rows; elsewhere it reads once, few, many or a size class.

J gene | V gene | clone size | D gene | CDR3 protein | CDR3 DNA
TRBJ2-3 | TRBV7-9 | NA | NA | CASRSIGAKDTQYF | TGTGCCAGCAGATCGATCGGGGCCAAGGATACGCAGTATTTT
TRBJ2-5 | TRBV12-3/TRBV12-4 | few | NA | CASSFARVETQYF | TGTGCCAGCAGTTTTGCCCGGGTGGAGACCCAGTACTTC
TRBJ2-7 | TRBV12-3/TRBV12-4 | many | TRBD2 | CASKAGTSGYEQYF | TGTGCCAGCAAGGCCGGGACTAGCGGTTACGAGCAGTACTTC
TRBJ2-1 | TRBV9 | many | NA | CASSVGSEQFF | TGTGCCAGCAGCGTAGGGTCCGAGCAGTTCTTC
TRBJ2-2 | TRBV20-1 | few | NA | CSARDPRNTGELFF | TGCAGTGCTAGAGATCCCCGGAACACCGGGGAGCTGTTTTTT
TRBJ2-7 | TRBV20-1 | many | NA | CSASGESSYEQYF | TGCAGTGCTAGCGGGGAGAGCTCCTACGAGCAGTACTTC
TRBJ2-7 | TRBV14 | NA | TRBD1 | CASSQGTGDYYEQYF | TGTGCCAGCAGCCAGGGGACAGGGGACTACTACGAGCAGTACTTC
TRBJ2-3 | TRBV9 | many | NA | CASSPTRAADTQYF | TGTGCCAGCTCCCCGACCCGGGCCGCAGATACGCAGTATTTT
TRBJ2-5 | TRBV20-1 | NA | TRBD2 | CSAPYGSGGAGETQYF | TGCAGTGCCCCGTATGGTAGCGGGGGTGCGGGAGAGACCCAGTACTTC
TRBJ1-2 | TRBV7-9 | few | NA | CASSPPWGGDGYTF | TGTGCCAGCAGCCCTCCTTGGGGGGGCGATGGCTACACCTTC
TRBJ2-5 | TRBV7-2 | many | NA | CASSLSGPYGETQYF | TGTGCCAGCAGCTTAAGCGGCCCGTACGGGGAGACCCAGTACTTC
TRBJ1-6 | TRBV28 | many | TRBD1 | CASSSRDSTNSPLHF | TGTGCCAGCAGTTCCCGGGACAGTACCAATTCACCCCTCCACTTT
TRBJ2-3 | TRBV27 | many | TRBD1 | CASSSPTRQGGTDTQYF | TGTGCCAGCAGTTCCCCCACTCGACAGGGGGGCACAGATACGCAGTATTTT
TRBJ2-3 | TRBV6-5 | many | NA | CASSYPPRGSTDTQYF | TGTGCCAGCAGTTACCCCCCGCGGGGTAGCACAGATACGCAGTATTTT
TRBJ2-1 | TRBV4-1 | many | NA | CASSQLLFTEQFF | TGCGCCAGCAGCCAATTACTGTTTACTGAGCAGTTCTTC
TRBJ1-1 | TRBV5-1 | many | NA | CASSLESGDTEAFF | TGCGCCAGCAGCTTGGAGTCTGGGGACACTGAAGCTTTCTTT
TRBJ1-5 | TRBV4-1 | many | NA | CASSQESGLPQHF | TGCGCCAGCAGCCAAGAATCAGGGCTGCCCCAGCATTTT
TRBJ2-5 | TRBV5-5 | many | NA | CASSLFAGEEQETQYF | TGTGCCAGCAGCTTGTTCGCAGGGGAGGAACAAGAGACCCAGTACTTC
TRBJ2-3 | TRBV7-9 | many | NA | CASSTSGRPGTQYF | TGTGCCAGCAGCACCAGTGGTCGGCCGGGTACGCAGTATTTT
TRBJ2-1 | TRBV20-1 | NA | TRBD1 | CSANLRTGGNNEQFF | TGCAGTGCAAACCTCAGGACAGGGGGTAACAATGAGCAGTTCTTC
TRBJ2-7 | TRBV5-1 | many | TRBD2 | CASSLDTSSGWTEQYF | TGCGCCAGCAGCTTGGATACGTCTAGCGGATGGACCGAGCAGTACTTC
TRBJ2-7 | TRBV10-2 | many | NA | CASSESATGGDEQYF | TGCGCCAGCAGTGAGTCCGCGACAGGTGGTGACGAGCAGTACTTC
TRBJ2-2 | TRBV12-3/TRBV12-4 | many | NA | CASRKRQGAGELFF | TGTGCCAGCAGAAAACGCCAGGGTGCCGGGGAGCTGTTTTTT
TRBJ2-2 | TRBV11-3 | NA | TRBD2 | CASSTIPGLADTGELFF | TGTGCCAGCAGCACAATACCGGGACTAGCAGACACCGGGGAGCTGTTTTTT
TRBJ2-2 | TRBV10-3 | few | NA | CAIRTQQGSGELFF | TGTGCCATCAGGACCCAACAGGGTTCCGGGGAGCTGTTTTTT
TRBJ2-5 | TRBV28 | many | TRBD1 | CASSPQTGDHQETQYF | TGTGCCAGCAGTCCACAGACAGGGGATCACCAAGAGACCCAGTACTTC
TRBJ2-7 | TRBV15 | many | TRBD1 | CATSTGTGASYEQYF | TGTGCCACCAGCACTGGGACAGGGGCCTCCTACGAGCAGTACTTC
TRBJ2-7 | TRBV10-3 | many | NA | CAISPIGRDSYEQYF | TGTGCCATCAGTCCTATAGGAAGGGACTCCTACGAGCAGTACTTC
TRBJ1-2 | TRBV4-1 | many | TRBD1 | CASSQVNRGRFYGYTF | TGCGCCAGCAGCCAAGTCAACAGGGGGCGGTTCTATGGCTACACCTTC
TRBJ2-7 | TRBV25-1 | many | TRBD2 | CASSEGGGRAYEQYF | TGTGCCAGCAGTGAAGGAGGCGGGAGGGCCTACGAGCAGTACTTC
TRBJ2-5 | TRBV15 | NA | NA | CATSRLGETQYF | TGTGCCACCAGCAGACTTGGAGAGACCCAGTACTTC
TRBJ2-2 | TRBV5-1 | few | NA | CASSLAPDVVGLFF | TGCGCCAGCAGCTTGGCCCCGGACGTCGTTGGGCTGTTTTTT
TRBJ2-7 | TRBV29-1 | NA | NA | CSVVGALSSYEQYF | TGCAGCGTTGTTGGGGCCCTTTCCTCCTACGAGCAGTACTTC
TRBJ2-7 | TRBV7-9 | NA | NA | CASSPVVIGEQYF | TGTGCCAGCAGCCCAGTGGTAATTGGGGAGCAGTACTTC
TRBJ1-2 | TRBV5-6 | NA | TRBD1 | CASSAGTGGAGNYGYTF | TGTGCCAGCAGCGCGGGGACAGGGGGCGCGGGTAACTATGGCTACACCTTC
TRBJ2-5 | TRBV12-3/TRBV12-4 | NA | NA | CASSLGLGGGRRETQYF | TGTGCCAGCAGTTTAGGATTGGGGGGGGGGCGGCGAGAGACCCAGTACTTC
TRBJ2-1 | TRBV5-1 | many | NA | CASGTPGPVPNEQFF | TGCGCCAGCGGTACCCCGGGTCCCGTCCCCAATGAGCAGTTCTTC
TRBJ2-7 | TRBV4-1 | NA | NA | CASSQTGTLYEQYF | TGCGCCAGCAGCCAAACAGGGACCCTCTACGAGCAGTACTTC
TRBJ2-1 | TRBV12-3/TRBV12-4 | many | NA | CASSLMTGLNEQFF | TGTGCCAGCAGTTTGATGACTGGGCTCAATGAGCAGTTCTTC
TRBJ1-5 | TRBV20-1 | many | NA | CSARESGFEKPQHF | TGCAGTGCTAGAGAGTCCGGTTTTGAGAAGCCCCAGCATTTT
TRBJ1-2 | TRBV5-1 | many | TRBD1 | CASRLTGDYGYTF | TGCGCCAGCAGGTTGACAGGGGACTATGGCTACACCTTC
TRBJ2-1 | TRBV7-6 | NA | NA | CASSNHRGYNEQFF | TGTGCCAGCAGCAACCACCGGGGGTACAATGAGCAGTTCTTC
TRBJ2-3 | TRBV5-1 | few | TRBD1 | CASSWTGSDTQYF | TGCGCCAGCAGCTGGACAGGATCAGATACGCAGTATTTT
TRBJ2-3 | TRBV2 | NA | NA | CASRAQGQSPGTQYF | TGTGCCAGCAGGGCCCAGGGACAATCCCCGGGTACGCAGTATTTT
TRBJ2-1 | TRBV15 | many | TRBD2 | CATSRDPRLAGVTYNEQFF | TGTGCCACCAGCAGAGATCCCCGGCTAGCGGGAGTGACCTACAATGAGCAGTTCTTC
TRBJ2-5 | TRBV12-3/TRBV12-4 | many | TRBD2 | CASSLKLAGETQYF | TGTGCCAGCAGTTTAAAACTAGCGGGGGAGACCCAGTACTTC
TRBJ2-5 | TRBV20-1 | many | NA | CSARDVGLETQYF | TGCAGTGCTAGGGACGTGGGATTAGAGACCCAGTACTTC
TRBJ2-7 | TRBV7-8 | few | NA | CASSPIRFRSYEQYF | TGTGCCAGCAGCCCCATAAGGTTTAGGTCCTACGAGCAGTACTTC
TRBJ2-1 | TRBV29-1 | NA | TRBD1 | CSAWTGRGNEQFF | TGCAGCGCGTGGACAGGGAGAGGCAATGAGCAGTTCTTC
TRBJ2-2 | TRBV5-1 | NA | NA | CASSPPASPTGELFF | TGCGCCAGCAGCCCCCCGGCTAGCCCCACCGGGGAGCTGTTTTTT
TRBJ2-2 | TRBV2 | few | NA | CASSETTGAGELFF | TGTGCCAGCAGTGAAACGACAGGAGCCGGGGAGCTGTTTTTT
TRBJ2-3 | TRBV5-1 | many | NA | CASSSEGHITDTQYF | TGCGCCAGCAGCTCCGAAGGACACATCACAGATACGCAGTATTTT
TRBJ2-7 | TRBV20-1 | many | TRBD2 | CSARDRDSGRPHEQYF | TGCAGTGCTAGAGATCGTGATAGCGGGAGGCCCCACGAGCAGTACTTC
TRBJ2-1 | TRBV20-1 | many | TRBD2 | CSAALGLAGNEQFF | TGCAGTGCCGCGTTGGGACTAGCTGGAAATGAGCAGTTCTTC
TRBJ2-6 | TRBV20-1 | NA | TRBD1 | CSARTGGAGANVLTF | TGCAGTGCTAGGACAGGGGGCGCTGGGGCCAACGTCCTGACTTTC
TRBJ2-2 | TRBV10-1 | NA | NA | CASSPEILGTGELFF | TGCGCCAGCAGTCCGGAGATTTTAGGGACCGGGGAGCTGTTTTTT
TRBJ2-2 | TRBV25-1 | many | NA | CASSGTDPTGELFF | TGTGCCAGCAGTGGGACAGATCCCACCGGGGAGCTGTTTTTT
TRBJ2-7 | TRBV5-1 | NA | TRBD2 | CASTASGGGEQYF | TGCGCCAGCACGGCTAGCGGGGGAGGAGAGCAGTACTTC
TRBJ1-1 | TRBV12-3/TRBV12-4 | many | NA | CASSLTGAAVEAFF | TGTGCCAGCAGTCTTACAGGAGCCGCAGTCGAAGCTTTCTTT